A single sample gave rise to the 2 T cell receptor beta chains below, sequenced in a study of cytomegalovirus exposure and HLA in healthy donors. Primers included in the PCR were 60 Vbeta and 13 Jbeta primers. The data were produced by immunoSEQ multiplex PCR, yet TCRdb's version contains in-frame clones alone and is incomplete. Of more than 110,000 clones in the sample, 60% to 85% are singletons; the top ten hold about 6.5%. Material for sequencing was PBMCs. Receptors were obtained from a man aged 40-55 years in good health and CMV-seropositive.

The chain joins TRBV5-4 to TRBJ2-7; 11 bases align to TRBD1. The CDR3 contains 14 residues. Trimming at V came to 4 bases and at J to 5 bases, leaving 5 bases not matched to a gene. CDR1 and CDR2 from the germline V gene are SGHNT and YYREEE (reference sequence). CDR3 region: CASSPWDRGDEQYF. For the CDR3, the DNA is TGTGCCAGCAGCCCCTGGGACAGGGGGGACGAGCAGTACTTC.

The chain links TRBV5-8 to TRBJ1-1, with 8 bases matching TRBD1. The CDR3 length is 14 residues. The germline V gene encodes CDR1 SGHTS and CDR2 YDEGEE. Germline trimming cut 9 bases from V and 6 bases from J; bases unmatched to any gene: 13. The chain's CDR3 is CATSPQGAPSEAFF. In DNA form, the CDR3 reads TGTGCCACCTCTCCCCAGGGGGCGCCTTCTGAAGCTTTCTTT.